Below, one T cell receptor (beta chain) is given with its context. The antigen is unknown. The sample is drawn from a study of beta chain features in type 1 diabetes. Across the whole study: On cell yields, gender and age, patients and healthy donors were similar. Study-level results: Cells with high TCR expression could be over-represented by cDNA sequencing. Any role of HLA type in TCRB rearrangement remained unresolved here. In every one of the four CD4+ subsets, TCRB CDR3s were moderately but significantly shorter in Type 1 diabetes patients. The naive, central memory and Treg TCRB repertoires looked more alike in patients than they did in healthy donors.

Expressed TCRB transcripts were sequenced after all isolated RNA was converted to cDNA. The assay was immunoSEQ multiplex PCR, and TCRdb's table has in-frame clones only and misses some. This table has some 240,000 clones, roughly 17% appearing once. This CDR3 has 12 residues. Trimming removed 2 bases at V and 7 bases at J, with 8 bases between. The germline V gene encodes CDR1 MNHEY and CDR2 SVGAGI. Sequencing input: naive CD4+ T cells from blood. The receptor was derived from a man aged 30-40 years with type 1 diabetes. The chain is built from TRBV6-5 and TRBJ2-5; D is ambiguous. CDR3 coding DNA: TGTGCCAGCAGTTACGTCGTTGGGACCCAGTACTTC. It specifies CASSYVVGTQYF.